Shown below are 31 T cell receptor beta chains from a single sample sequenced in a study of vaccination and CD4 T cells after COVID-19. MiXCR was run by TCRdb on the PCR reads, yielding one entry per CDR3 protein. Here the sample spans some 29,000 distinct CDR3 sequences, 50% being singletons. The sample's time point: late sampling 161 to 241 days after vaccination in a few convalescent patients. The sequencing here drew on CD4+ T cells from blood, taken about 7 months after SARS-CoV-2 vaccination. The receptors were sampled from a human donor who had recovered from COVID-19.

The V call is TRBV6-1, the J call TRBJ2-3, with 11 bases lining up with TRBD2. Trimming took 8 bases from V and 5 from J; bases not matched to a gene: 9. CDR1 and CDR2 from the germline V gene are MNHNS and SASEGT. CDR3 length equals 15 residues. The CDR3 nucleotides read TGTGCCAGCGGGGAACTAGCGGGAGCTATAGATACGCAGTATTTT. This translates into CASGELAGAIDTQYF.

The chain couples TRBV27 to TRBJ1-2; 9 positions match TRBD1. With V trimmed by 5 bases and J by 5 bases, 3 bases remained unmatched. Germline V lookup: CDR1 MNHEY, CDR2 SMNVEV (reference sequence). This CDR3 contains 13 residues. The DNA of the CDR3 is TGTGCCAGCAGTCACAGGGGGCTTTATGGCTACACCTTC. Protein product: CASSHRGLYGYTF.

This clonotype was counted a few times. This chain connects TRBV20-1 to TRBJ2-2; no firm D call. The germline V gene encodes CDR1 DFQATT and CDR2 SNEGSKA (reference sequence). CDR3 length equals 12 residues. V was trimmed by 2 bases and J by 5 bases, leaving 6 bases between them. The CDR3 loop is CSARWGTGELFF. CDR3 coding DNA: TGCAGTGCTAGATGGGGAACCGGGGAGCTGTTTTTT.

The chain carries TRBV20-1 and TRBJ2-5; 7 bases are a match to TRBD2. CDR3 length: 15 amino acids. The germline CDR1 and CDR2 sequences are DFQATT and SNEGSKA (reference sequence). V lost 3 bases and J lost 7; bases outside the gene matches: 14. The CDR3 here is CSASLPSGPPGTQYF. As DNA, the CDR3 is TGCAGTGCTAGCCTCCCTAGCGGTCCCCCTGGGACCCAGTACTTC.

J is TRBJ2-7 and V is TRBV19; maybe TRBD2 (5 bases). CDR3 length: 15 amino acids. V lost 5 bases and J 3 bases, leaving 17 bases between the germline ends. CDR1 is LNHDA and CDR2 is SQIVND in the germline V gene (reference sequence). DNA of the CDR3: TGTGCCAGTAGTCCCGAGCTATGGGAGATCTACGAGCAGTACTTC. Translating gives CASSPELWEIYEQYF.

The chain joins TRBV27 to TRBJ2-1; 13 bases agree with TRBD2. Germline V gene data show CDR1 as MNHEY and CDR2 as SMNVEV (reference sequence). Losses at the gene ends were 5 bases for V and 7 bases for J; bases not matched to a gene: 5. The length of the CDR3 is 15 residues. This CDR3 is CASSMGLAGFNEQFF. For the CDR3, the DNA is TGTGCCAGCAGTATGGGACTAGCGGGATTTAATGAGCAGTTCTTC.

The chain joins TRBV7-9 to TRBJ2-3, with 7 bases that match TRBD1. CDR1 is SEHNR and CDR2 is FQNEAQ in the germline V gene (reference sequence). V shed 5 bases and J 4 bases; nucleotides not matched to a gene: 6. The CDR3 sequence is 14 residues long. CDR3 loop: CASSRDTGADTQYF. The CDR3 region has the DNA TGTGCCAGCAGCCGAGATACAGGGGCAGATACGCAGTATTTT.

The CDR3 bases are TGTGCCAGCAGTGAGGGTGGGGGTGGAAATCAGCCCCAGCATTTT. Translating it yields CASSEGGGGNQPQHF. The chain links TRBV2 to TRBJ1-5, with D possibly matching TRBD1 (5 bases). CDR1 and CDR2 from the germline V gene are SNHLY and FYNNEI. Between the trimmed V and J ends, which lost 3 bases and 4 bases, there was a span of 13 bases. This CDR3 contains 15 residues.

Only a few counts were recorded for this clonotype. V gene TRBV20-1 combines with J gene TRBJ2-1; 7 bases agree with TRBD2. Unmatched junction bases numbered 12, after V lost 5 bases and J lost 8 bases. The CDR3 consists of 14 residues. Germline V gives CDR1 DFQATT, CDR2 SNEGSKA (reference sequence). This CDR3 reads CSAPSGTLQDEQFF. CDR3 coding DNA: TGCAGTGCTCCGAGCGGGACCCTTCAGGATGAGCAGTTCTTC.

This chain uses TRBV10-3 with TRBJ1-1; D possibly corresponds to TRBD1 (5 bases). The CDR3 is 13 residues long. Germline assignment: CDR1 ENHRY and CDR2 SYGVKD. V was shortened by 11 bases and J by 3 bases, with 16 bases between the two germline ends. As DNA, the CDR3 is TGTGCCGTTGCGGGGGGGTGGGACACTGAAGCTTTCTTT. It yields the protein CAVAGGWDTEAFF.

The chain uses TRBV20-1 and TRBJ1-5, with a tentative D call TRBD1 (5 bases). Germline CDR1 DFQATT, CDR2 SNEGSKA (reference sequence). V lost 0 bases and J 5 bases, leaving 14 bases between the germline ends. The CDR3 totals 15 residues. The CDR3 DNA reads TGCAGTGCTAGAGATCAGGGTGGCGGTCATCAGCCCCAGCATTTT. This gives the protein CSARDQGGGHQPQHF.

This chain connects TRBV19 to TRBJ2-1; 11 bases agree with TRBD2. The germline gives CDR1 LNHDA, CDR2 SQIVND (reference sequence). The CDR3 totals 17 residues. The V gene end was trimmed by 2 bases and the J gene end by 2 bases; junction bases not matched to a gene: 5. This chain's CDR3 is CASSISLAGGPYNEQFF. CDR3 bases: TGTGCCAGTAGTATATCCCTAGCGGGAGGACCCTACAATGAGCAGTTCTTC.

The chain carries TRBV29-1 and TRBJ2-3; 9 positions agree with TRBD1. CDR3 size: 14 residues. Trimming took 2 bases from V and 7 from J; bases not matched to a gene: 7. Germline CDR1 SQVTM, CDR2 ANQGSEA. CDR3 amino acids: CSVELRDREYTQYF. CDR3 nucleotide sequence: TGCAGCGTTGAACTCCGGGACAGGGAATATACGCAGTATTTT.

The chain employs TRBV7-2 and TRBJ2-5; TRBD1 matches at 7 bases. V lost 5 bases to trimming and J lost 5 bases; unmatched junction nucleotides: 11. Germline V gene sequence: CDR1 SGHTA, CDR2 FQGNSA. The CDR3 has 15 amino acids. As DNA, the CDR3 is TGTGCCAGCAGCCAGACAGGGTTGACGGGGGAGACCCAGTACTTC. Translating it yields CASSQTGLTGETQYF.

The chain recombines TRBV28 with TRBJ1-1; 7 bases are shared with TRBD1. V dropped 4 bases and J dropped 2; count of bases not matched to a gene: 4. Per the germline V gene, CDR1 is MDHEN and CDR2 is SYDVKM. The CDR3 contains 14 residues. CDR3 bases: TGTGCCAGCAGTTCGGCAGGGGGTAACACTGAAGCTTTCTTT. Residues: CASSSAGGNTEAFF.

The genes are TRBV2 and TRBJ2-2; 7 nucleotides line up with TRBD1. Germline loops: CDR1 SNHLY, CDR2 FYNNEI. CDR3 length: 15 residues. J lost 4 bases, V lost 4 bases, and 6 bases had no gene match. The chain's CDR3 is CASSAGTVLTGELFF. Written as DNA, the CDR3 is TGTGCCAGCAGTGCCGGGACAGTACTCACCGGGGAGCTGTTTTTT.

The V gene is TRBV11-2, the J gene TRBJ2-2; 7 bases agree with TRBD1. The V gene's germline CDR1 is SGHAT and CDR2 FQNNGV. The V gene end was trimmed by 5 bases and the J gene end by 3 bases; junction bases not matched to a gene: 6. The CDR3 runs 15 residues. CDR3 coding DNA: TGTGCCAGCAGCGACCGACAGGGCGACACCGGGGAGCTGTTTTTT. Translating it yields CASSDRQGDTGELFF.

The rearrangement links TRBV5-8 to TRBJ2-7; 7 bases align to TRBD1. Germline V CDR1 and CDR2: SGHTS, YDEGEE. Trimming took 4 bases from V and 0 from J; bases not matched to a gene: 10. The CDR3 totals 16 residues. The DNA of the CDR3 is TGTGCCAGCAGCCACCGACAGGGACAAGGCTCCTACGAGCAGTACTTC. This translates into CASSHRQGQGSYEQYF.

A few counts support this clonotype. The V and J genes are TRBV6-1 and TRBJ2-1; 8 nucleotides align to TRBD2. The V gene end was trimmed by 4 bases and the J gene end by 10 bases; junction bases not matched to a gene: 12. In germline, CDR1 is MNHNS, CDR2 SASEGT. This CDR3 is built from 15 residues. The CDR3 protein is CASSAAGTRALEQFF. The CDR3, as DNA: TGTGCCAGCAGTGCAGCCGGGACTAGGGCTCTCGAGCAGTTCTTC.

The chain is built from TRBV10-3 and TRBJ1-2; no clear D gene. There are 14 residues in the CDR3. Per germline, CDR1 ENHRY and CDR2 SYGVKD. Trimming removed 4 bases at V and 6 bases at J, with 15 bases between. The CDR3 reads CAISVVGRFDGYTF. The CDR3 DNA follows: TGTGCCATCAGTGTCGTGGGTCGTTTCGATGGCTACACCTTC.

This clonotype was seen only once. V and J are TRBV10-3 and TRBJ2-3; 14 nucleotides agree with TRBD2. V shed 10 bases and J 1 base; nucleotides not matched to a gene: 16. Germline CDR1 is ENHRY and CDR2 is SYGVKD. This CDR3 has 19 amino acids. The CDR3 sequence is CATRDSGTSGRWGTDTQYF. CDR3 DNA sequence: TGTGCCACCAGGGACTCAGGGACTAGCGGGAGATGGGGCACAGATACGCAGTATTTT.

The chain combines TRBV27 with TRBJ2-3, with D perhaps TRBD1 (5 bases). Trimming pared 5 bases from V and 8 bases from J, leaving 17 bases between. Per germline, CDR1 MNHEY and CDR2 SMNVEV (reference sequence). This CDR3 region has 14 residues. The CDR3 region has the DNA TGTGCCAGCAGTATTCCCGGCGGTAGGGGTACGCAGTATTTT. Translating gives CASSIPGGRGTQYF.

The chain has TRBV6-2 or TRBV6-3 and TRBJ2-7; 14 bases line up with TRBD2. With V trimmed by 6 bases and J by 4 bases, 11 bases remained unmatched. This CDR3 has 17 amino acids. The germline V gene has CDR1 MNHEY and CDR2 SVGEGT. CDR3 coding DNA: TGTGCCAGCAGCATACAGTCGGGACTAGCGGGGGAGTACGAGCAGTACTTC. It encodes CASSIQSGLAGEYEQYF.

This clonotype was found a few times. The chain is built from TRBV7-9 and TRBJ2-5; the D gene could be TRBD1 or TRBD2 (5 bases each). This CDR3 is built from 14 residues. Trimming removed 5 bases from V and 2 bases from J, with 12 bases in between. Germline CDR1 and CDR2: SEHNR and FQNEAQ (reference sequence). The chain's CDR3 is CASSPGTVQETQYF. CDR3 in DNA: TGTGCCAGCAGCCCCGGGACGGTTCAAGAGACCCAGTACTTC.

This clonotype turned up a few times. V usage is TRBV6-4 and J usage is TRBJ2-1, with D uncertain. Germline V CDR1 and CDR2: MRHNA, SNTAGT. The CDR3 runs 14 residues. V was trimmed by 2 bases and J by 8 bases, leaving 13 bases between them. The CDR3 nucleotides read TGTGCCAGCAGTGACAGGCCTGGGGTGGATGAGCAGTTCTTC. It yields the protein CASSDRPGVDEQFF.

This clonotype was seen a few times. This chain uses TRBV6-1 with TRBJ1-1; 7 positions agree with TRBD1. The CDR3 has 15 residues. V lost 3 bases and J lost 5; bases outside the gene matches: 9. CDR1 and CDR2 (germline): MNHNS, SASEGT. CDR3 amino acids: CASSEGGTDNTEAFF. CDR3 in DNA: TGTGCCAGCAGTGAGGGGGGGACAGATAATACTGAAGCTTTCTTT.

The chain joins TRBV28 to TRBJ1-2, with 8 positions matching TRBD1. Germline V gene lookup returns CDR1 MDHEN and CDR2 SYDVKM. The CDR3 runs 17 residues. V shed 1 base, J shed 9 bases, and the junction held 16 bases outside the gene matches. The CDR3 DNA reads as TGTGCCAGCAGTTTATTGTTCGGTACCGGGACAGGCAATCGCTACACCTTC. This codes for CASSLLFGTGTGNRYTF.

This clonotype was seen a few times. The chain has TRBV20-1 and TRBJ2-5; D is possibly TRBD2 (6 bases). Germline values: CDR1 DFQATT, CDR2 SNEGSKA (reference sequence). The CDR3 extends over 16 amino acids. As DNA, the CDR3 is TGCAGCGGCCACACGACGGGAGCCCCGAGGGTGGAGACCCAGTACTTC. It is translated as CSGHTTGAPRVETQYF.

This clonotype was recorded a few times. The genes are TRBV6-1 and TRBJ2-3; 10 bases match TRBD2. CDR3 length: 15 amino acids. CDR1 is MNHNS, CDR2 SASEGT, per germline. The J segment lost 2 bases and the V segment lost 6 bases, leaving 5 bases of the junction unmatched. The CDR3 sequence is CASRAGGVFTDTQYF. The CDR3 DNA is TGTGCCAGCAGAGCGGGAGGGGTGTTCACAGATACGCAGTATTTT.

The rearrangement links TRBV7-9 to TRBJ2-1, with 11 bases fitting TRBD2. CDR1 is SEHNR, CDR2 FQNEAQ, per germline (reference sequence). V was pared by 6 bases and J by 10 bases, with 8 bases of the junction left unmatched. The CDR3 is 14 amino acids. The CDR3 protein is CASRNSGRAGEQFF. CDR3 DNA: TGTGCCAGCAGAAATAGCGGGAGGGCGGGGGAGCAGTTCTTC.

The V gene is TRBV7-6, the J gene TRBJ1-1; D is unclear. The CDR3 loop spans 14 amino acids. V was cut by 2 bases and J by 0 bases, with 7 bases left in between. Germline CDR1 SGHVS, CDR2 FNYEAQ. In DNA, the CDR3 is TGTGCCAGCAGCTTAACAGATATGAACACTGAAGCTTTCTTT. Its translation: CASSLTDMNTEAFF.